The 16 T cell receptor beta chains in this list originate from one sample, sequenced in a study of CXCR3-negative and CXCR3-positive naive CD8 T cells. With UMI labels, 5' RACE was used to prepare the TRB cDNA libraries. TCRdb processed the 5' RACE reads again and assigns one entry to each CDR3 protein, with no DNA. This sample's table has tens of thousands of distinct CDR3 sequences. The sequenced material came from naive CXCR3- CD8+ T cells from blood. Subset reported: CD45RO-CCR7+CD27+CD95- naive CD8+ T cells lacking CXCR3 (TNR3-). The receptors originated from a human donor in good health. Some clones in this sample may be carry-over from other donors' samples.

The rearrangement links TRBV29-1 to TRBJ2-3; without DNA, the TCRdb call of TRBD2 cannot be checked. Per germline, CDR1 SQVTM and CDR2 ANQGSEA. This CDR3 is built from 14 residues. This CDR3 is CSVVPGLEGDTQYF.

V and J are TRBV10-3 and TRBJ2-3; lacking DNA, the TRBD2 call made by TCRdb goes unchecked. The CDR3 loop spans 18 amino acids. Germline V CDR1 and CDR2: ENHRY, SYGVKD. The CDR3 here is CAISEAASGYPGADTQYF.

The rearrangement uses TRBV20-1 and TRBJ2-7; TCRdb names TRBD2, which stays unverified in the absence of DNA. CDR1 is DFQATT and CDR2 is SNEGSKA in the germline V gene (reference sequence). The CDR3 length is 13 residues. The CDR3 sequence is CSASGPSTLEQYF.

The chain carries TRBV7-2 and TRBJ2-1. The CDR3 sequence is 11 residues long. Per germline, CDR1 SGHTA and CDR2 FQGNSA. CDR3 sequence reads: CASEAYNEQFF. Combining the CDR3 with reference TRBV7-2 and TRBJ2-1 gives the whole variable domain GAGVSQSPSNKVTEKGKDVELRCDPISGHTALYWYRQSLGQGLEFLIYFQGNSAPDKSGLPSDRFSAERTGGSVSTLTIQRTQQEDSAVYLCASEAYNEQFFGPGTRLTVL.

This chain uses TRBV2 with TRBJ2-3; TCRdb lists TRBD2, though no DNA is available to test this call. Germline CDR1 is SNHLY and CDR2 is FYNNEI. The CDR3 is made up of 15 amino acids. The CDR3 sequence: CASRPTGLSADTQYF.

The V and J genes are TRBV11-2 and TRBJ2-7; TCRdb calls TRBD1, which cannot be checked without DNA. CDR3 length: 15 residues. The V gene's germline CDR1 is SGHAT and CDR2 FQNNGV. This chain's CDR3 is CASSYAPGATYEQYF.

The V call is TRBV29-1, the J call TRBJ2-5. Germline V gene lookup returns CDR1 SQVTM and CDR2 ANQGSEA. CDR3 length: 16 residues. CDR3 loop: CSVVYEKMSYQETQYF.

V is TRBV12-3 or TRBV12-4 and J is TRBJ2-1; without DNA, the TCRdb call of TRBD1 cannot be checked. The CDR3 covers 12 residues. CDR3 sequence: CASRGTDNEQFF.

The rearrangement joins TRBV10-3 to TRBJ1-2; TCRdb proposes TRBD1, but this gene call is untestable without DNA. The length of the CDR3 is 15 residues. Germline V lookup: CDR1 ENHRY, CDR2 SYGVKD. The chain's CDR3 is CAIRRATVDNYGYTF.

V and J are TRBV7-9 and TRBJ1-4. Germline V gene data show CDR1 as SEHNR and CDR2 as FQNEAQ (reference sequence). This CDR3 contains 12 residues. The CDR3 sequence is CASSATEEKLFF.

The J gene is TRBJ2-5, the V gene TRBV7-9; TCRdb's D call of TRBD1 is untestable without DNA. Germline CDR1 SEHNR, CDR2 FQNEAQ (reference sequence). The length of the CDR3 is 17 residues. The CDR3 reads CASIHPPGQGSGETQYF. Together with reference TRBV7-9 and TRBJ2-5, the CDR3 gives the full variable domain: DTGVSQNPRHKITKRGQNVTFRCDPISEHNRLYWYRQTLGQGPEFLTYFQNEAQLEKSRLLSDRFSAERPKGSFSTLEIQRTEQGDSAMYLCASIHPPGQGSGETQYFGPGTRLLVL.

The J gene is TRBJ1-5, the V gene TRBV7-6; TCRdb's D gene call, TRBD1, goes unchecked for lack of DNA. The CDR3 spans 19 residues. CDR1 is SGHVS and CDR2 is FNYEAQ in the germline V gene. The CDR3 region is CASPRRRGQKLTDNQPQHF. The variable domain in full, with the rest retrieved from reference TRBV7-6 and TRBJ1-5, is GAGVSQSPRYKVTKRGQDVALRCDPISGHVSLYWYRQALGQGPEFLTYFNYEAQQDKSGLPNDRFSAERPEGSISTLTIQRTEQRDSAMYRCASPRRRGQKLTDNQPQHFGDGTRLSIL.

The gene calls are TRBV12-3 or TRBV12-4 and TRBJ2-3; checking the TCRdb D call of TRBD2 is not possible without DNA. The CDR3 consists of 15 residues. CDR3 region: CASSRPGESTDTQYF.

The chain is built from TRBV13 and TRBJ2-7; no DNA is available, so the TRBD2 call from TCRdb remains unchecked. The germline gives CDR1 PRHDT, CDR2 FYEKMQ (reference sequence). The CDR3 length is 15 residues. CDR3 in amino acids: CASSDGTGSSYEQYF.

V gene TRBV29-1 combines with J gene TRBJ2-7. Germline CDR1 SQVTM, CDR2 ANQGSEA. This CDR3 comprises 12 residues. CDR3 sequence: CSVKLSSYEQYF.

The V gene is TRBV5-5, the J gene TRBJ2-7; as DNA is missing, the TRBD2 call by TCRdb cannot be tested. The CDR3 covers 14 residues. CDR1 and CDR2 from the germline V gene are SGHKS and YYEKEE (reference sequence). CDR3 in amino acids: CATQPGGGDYEQYF.